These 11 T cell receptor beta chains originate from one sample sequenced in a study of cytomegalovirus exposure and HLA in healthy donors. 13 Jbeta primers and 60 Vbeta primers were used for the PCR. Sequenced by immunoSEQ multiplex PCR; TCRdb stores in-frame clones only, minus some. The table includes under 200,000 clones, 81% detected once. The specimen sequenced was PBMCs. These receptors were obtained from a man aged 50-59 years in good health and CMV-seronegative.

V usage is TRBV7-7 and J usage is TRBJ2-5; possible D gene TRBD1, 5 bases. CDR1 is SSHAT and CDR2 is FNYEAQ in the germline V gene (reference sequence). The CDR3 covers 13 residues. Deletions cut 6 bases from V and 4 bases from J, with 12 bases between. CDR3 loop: CASSRAGLETQYF. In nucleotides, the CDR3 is TGTGCCAGCAGTAGGGCAGGGTTAGAGACCCAGTACTTC.

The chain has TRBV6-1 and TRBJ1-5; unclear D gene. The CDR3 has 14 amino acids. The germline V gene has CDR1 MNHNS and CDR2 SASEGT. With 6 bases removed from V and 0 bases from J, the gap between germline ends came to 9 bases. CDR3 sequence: CASRYSYSNQPQHF. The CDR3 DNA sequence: TGTGCCAGCAGATACAGCTATAGCAATCAGCCCCAGCATTTT.

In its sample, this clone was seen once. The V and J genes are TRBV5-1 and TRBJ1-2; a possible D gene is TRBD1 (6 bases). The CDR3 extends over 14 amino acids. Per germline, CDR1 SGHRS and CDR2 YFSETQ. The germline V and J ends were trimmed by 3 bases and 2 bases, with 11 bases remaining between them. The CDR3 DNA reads TGCGCCAGCAGCTCTTTGAGGGGGAACTATGGCTACACCTTC. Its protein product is CASSSLRGNYGYTF.

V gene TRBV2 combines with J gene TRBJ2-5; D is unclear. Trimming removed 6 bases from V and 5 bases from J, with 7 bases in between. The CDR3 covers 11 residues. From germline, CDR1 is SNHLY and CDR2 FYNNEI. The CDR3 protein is CASRARETQYF. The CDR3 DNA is TGTGCCAGCAGAGCGAGGGAGACCCAGTACTTC.

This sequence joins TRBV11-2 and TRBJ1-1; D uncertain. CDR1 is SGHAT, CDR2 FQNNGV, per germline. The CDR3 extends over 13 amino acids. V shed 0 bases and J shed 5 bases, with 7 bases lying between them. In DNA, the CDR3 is TGTGCCAGCAGCTTAGAAAGAGGGACTGAAGCTTTCTTT. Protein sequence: CASSLERGTEAFF.

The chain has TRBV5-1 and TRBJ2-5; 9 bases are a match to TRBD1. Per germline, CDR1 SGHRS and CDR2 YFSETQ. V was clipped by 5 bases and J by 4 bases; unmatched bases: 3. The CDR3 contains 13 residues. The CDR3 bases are TGCGCCAGCAGGACAGGGGGGGGAGAGACCCAGTACTTC. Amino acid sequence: CASRTGGGETQYF.

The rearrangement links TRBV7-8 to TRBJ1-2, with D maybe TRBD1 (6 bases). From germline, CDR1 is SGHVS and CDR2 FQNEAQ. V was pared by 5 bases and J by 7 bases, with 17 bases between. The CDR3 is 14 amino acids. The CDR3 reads CASSLSGQTVGYTF. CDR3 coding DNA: TGTGCCAGCAGCCTCTCAGGACAGACAGTTGGCTACACCTTC.

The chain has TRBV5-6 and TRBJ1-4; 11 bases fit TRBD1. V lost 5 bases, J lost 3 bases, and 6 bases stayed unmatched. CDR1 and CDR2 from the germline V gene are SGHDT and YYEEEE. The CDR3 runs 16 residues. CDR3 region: CASRSGQGASNEKLFF. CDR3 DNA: TGTGCCAGCAGGAGTGGACAGGGGGCATCTAATGAAAAACTGTTTTTT.

This chain's CDR3 is CAWSLQGNTIYF. In DNA, the CDR3 is TGTGCCTGGAGTCTTCAGGGAAACACCATATATTTT. This chain uses TRBV30 with TRBJ1-3; D uncertain. The CDR3 is made up of 12 amino acids. Germline CDR1 reads GTSNPN; CDR2 reads SVGIG (reference sequence). Trimming removed 2 bases at V and 4 bases at J, with 6 bases between.

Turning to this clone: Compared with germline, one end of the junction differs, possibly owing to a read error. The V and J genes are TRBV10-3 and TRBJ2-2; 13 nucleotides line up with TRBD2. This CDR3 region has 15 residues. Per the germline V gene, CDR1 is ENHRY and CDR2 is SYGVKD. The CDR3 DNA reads TGTACCATCAGTGGGACTAGCGGGGCTACCGGGGAGCTGTTTTTT. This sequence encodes CTISGTSGATGELFF.

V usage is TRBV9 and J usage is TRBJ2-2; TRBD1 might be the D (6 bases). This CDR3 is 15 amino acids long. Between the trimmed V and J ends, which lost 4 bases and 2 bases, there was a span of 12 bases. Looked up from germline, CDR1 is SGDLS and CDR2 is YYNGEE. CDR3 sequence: CASSRRTANTGELFF. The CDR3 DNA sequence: TGTGCCAGCAGCCGACGGACAGCTAACACCGGGGAGCTGTTTTTT.